These T cell receptor beta chains were read from a single sample in a study of T cells in Graves' hyperthyroidism and ophthalmopathy. TCRdb re-called the multiplex PCR reads with MiXCR, one entry per CDR3 protein. The table shows fewer than 650,000 distinct CDR3 sequences, with 46% occurring only once. The specimen sequenced was peripheral blood or thyroid tissue (not recorded which). Receptor source: an adult woman with Graves' disease, either hyperthyroidism or ophthalmopathy (not recorded which). CDR3s leave out the opening cysteine and the closing phenylalanine or tryptophan.

TRBV11-2 ASILQGRNEQY
TRBV7-4 ASSPARNSPLH
TRBV3-1 ASSQDQGIRETQY
TRBV10-2 ASRGGQNNEAF
TRBV2 ASSLRVLGNTIY
TRBV12-3/TRBV12-4 ASSSLAGEDTQY
TRBV5-6 ASSRLGLAVNTGELF
TRBV10-3 ASSETATFYEQY
TRBV7-2 ASSYMGQRGRAEAF
TRBV19 ASRTNSLNRYGYT
TRBV7-6 ASSSVGQPNQPQH
TRBV10-3 ASSLGQASSYEQY
TRBV5-5 ASSSGLAGVTDTQY
TRBV11-2 ASSLRASGVKETQY
TRBV7-9 ASSVEGGTVYEQY
TRBV29-1 SVGPGGGELY
TRBV9 ASSFTAGINTGELF
TRBV25-1 ASSEWQGAETQY
TRBV5-6 ASTPPGRNRDYEQY
TRBV19 ASSLEGDTEAF
TRBV7-9 DSSRDLGPPNSPLH
TRBV10-2 ASCNRDREEETQY
TRBV7-9 ASSLASDGNTGELV
TRBV10-3 AISKTGQLPLNYGYT
TRBV18 ASSPPLQLEAF
TRBV3-1 ASSQDRASEAF
TRBV29-1 SAGGGNRNEQY
TRBV10-2 ASSLPGQGDGYT
TRBV25-1 ASSDRGAGETQY
TRBV25-1 ASSKNSGANVLT
TRBV7-9 ASRRTEQETQY
TRBV12-3/TRBV12-4 VSSEMRGTDHKF
TRBV15 ATNDIGQGNQPQH
TRBV19 ASTVAGDYEQY
TRBV6-5 ASSLGTGGVEAF
TRBV7-8 ASSPPTGGYPGYEQY
TRBV7-2 ASSLAAGAGGIYEQY
TRBV5-6 ANSLVSKGAQY
TRBV2 ASRDRGGQTQY